The text below deals with one TCR beta chain. This clone was counted once. The clone's antigen remains unknown. Within one base of it there is no much larger clone, and no base qualities were kept. The donors were included in the validation cohort of 100 to 150 subjects, a group kept apart from the approximately 690-subject first cohort. These data originate in a study of cytomegalovirus exposure and HLA in healthy donors (dated by TCRdb to the late 2010s). For the study in its entirety: According to a later analysis, one platform produced both the 110 or so validation repertoires and the 670 or so repertoires of the first cohort. High-throughput TCR immunosequencing, statistical association of individual TCRs with disease status, and machine learning were combined to predict cytomegalovirus infection status. The aim of the study was to test whether cataloging public T cell receptors could identify signatures of past pathogen exposure. A separate validation cohort of about 110 different subjects was used in addition to the roughly 700-subject first cohort. What the work shows at the level of the full study, not this receptor alone: Most TCR sequences were seen in very few donors, while some public TCRs were found in many individuals. The study listed 164 TCR beta chains as associated with cytomegalovirus. According to the authors, the approach could potentially be generalized to other disease states and immunological phenotypes. A later analysis found that TCRs clustered in the first cohort also tended to co-occur in the 95 to 150 validation repertoires, with about 94% of cluster scores above 0. In both the original and validation cohorts, the classifier was reported to diagnose cytomegalovirus status with high specificity and sensitivity. A later analysis had no HLA typing for the validation cohort, so co-occurrence there was scored across all 110 or so repertoires. Three of the identified cytomegalovirus-associated TCR beta chains were confirmed in vitro to be specific for cytomegalovirus antigens.

The library was made by the immunoSEQ multiplex PCR assay. The authors' pipeline ran thus. A statistical classification framework was built to diagnose cytomegalovirus status from the catalog of TCR beta chain sequences. In TCRdb, the immuneACCESS table is reduced to in-frame sequences with V and J assigned. These tables do not hold every clone; where another copy was compared, an unresolved V gene accounts for under half, and the others remain unexplained. That table is the source of V, J and clone size, and D and trimming were worked out from the DNA. A total of around 80,000 clones appear in this sample, 95% to 97% of them only once. The ten largest clones capture about 1.3% of the sample. The receptor was isolated from a woman between 18 and 29 years old in good health and CMV-seronegative. Sequencing was carried out using PBMCs.

The nucleotide sequence is TGTGCCAGCTCTTCTAGCGGGGACTACAATGAGCAGTTCTTC. This gives the protein CASSSSGDYNEQFF. The chain couples TRBV5-4 to TRBJ2-1; the junction holds 9 bases that match TRBD2. After removal of 7 bases from V and 3 bases from J, the junction retains 5 bases not matched to a gene. The CDR3 sequence holds 14 residues, the cysteine and phenylalanine included. The read is trimmed to its CDR3 DNA, 42 bases read in frame from base 1. In the germline V gene (reference sequence), CDR1 corresponds to SGHNT and CDR2 to YYREEE.